These T cell receptor beta chains were read from a single sample in a study of early T cells in non-severe SARS-CoV-2 infection. In TCRdb, the 5' RACE reads were re-called with MiXCR into one record per CDR3 protein. The table has roughly 34,000 distinct CDR3 sequences, 7% to 7.5% seen once; the top ten hold about 12%. Source: whole blood, taken at baseline. The source is an adult who was a healthcare worker with PCR-confirmed SARS-CoV-2 infection or an uninfected control (not recorded which). Each CDR3 is given with its conserved first and last residue. D genes are given only for firm matches. Expanded clones are given a class, and other clones once, few, many or no size at all.

clone size,J gene,D gene,V gene,CDR3 DNA,CDR3 protein
few,TRBJ2-7,-,TRBV20-1,TGCAGTGCTAGAGATCGGCTATGGACCTTAGAGACTAACTACGAGCAGTACTTC,CSARDRLWTLETNYEQYF
many,TRBJ1-2,-,TRBV6-5,TGTGCCAGCAGTTACTCCGGCACCGATATGAACGGCTACACCTTC,CASSYSGTDMNGYTF
few,TRBJ2-5,TRBD1,TRBV7-2,TGTGCCAGCAGCTTAGTCAGGACAGGGGTCCCAGAGACCCAGTACTTC,CASSLVRTGVPETQYF
-,TRBJ2-7,TRBD1,TRBV5-1,TGCGCCAGCAGCACCCGGGACAGTTCCTCCTACGAGCAGTACTTC,CASSTRDSSSYEQYF
-,TRBJ2-3,-,TRBV9,TGTGCCAGCAGCGTAGGCATCGTGTCGGGACAAGAATTCACAGATACGCAGTATTTT,CASSVGIVSGQEFTDTQYF
many,TRBJ1-4,TRBD1,TRBV4-2,TGTGCCAGCAGCCAAGCCCTAGGGGAGACAGGGTTAGCGTTT,CASSQALGETGLAF
many,TRBJ2-2,-,TRBV12-3/TRBV12-4,TGTGCCTTCGGAGGGAGGAGCGGGGAGCTGTTTTTT,CAFGGRSGELFF
few,TRBJ2-1,-,TRBV5-1,TGCGCCAGCAGCGACGGGGTTCACAATGAGCAGTTCTTC,CASSDGVHNEQFF
-,TRBJ2-1,TRBD2,TRBV12-3/TRBV12-4,TGTGCCAGCAGTCCCCTAGCGGGAGGCTCCTACAATGAGCAGTTCTTC,CASSPLAGGSYNEQFF
-,TRBJ2-3,-,TRBV5-4,TGTGCCAGCAGCTTGGGATCTAGAAGCACAGATACGCAGTATTTT,CASSLGSRSTDTQYF
few,TRBJ2-5,TRBD2,TRBV5-1,TGCGCCACCTCCAGGGCACTAGCGGGCCAAGAGACCCAGTACTTC,CATSRALAGQETQYF
many,TRBJ2-7,-,TRBV27,TGTGCCAGCAGTTTTGCTGTTAGCTACGAGCAGTACTTC,CASSFAVSYEQYF
few,TRBJ2-1,TRBD1,TRBV24-1,TGTGCCACCAGTGAAGGACAGGGCCCCTACAATGAGCAGTTCTTC,CATSEGQGPYNEQFF
many,TRBJ2-3,-,TRBV12-3/TRBV12-4,TGTGCCAGCAGTTACAGGTTCGGGCTACAGATCACAGATACGCAGTATTTT,CASSYRFGLQITDTQYF
few,TRBJ2-5,TRBD2,TRBV12-3/TRBV12-4,TGTGCCAGCAGGTTGGCGGGAGGCCTGGAGACCCAGTACTTC,CASRLAGGLETQYF
few,TRBJ1-6,-,TRBV6-6,TGTGCCAGCAGTTACGGGACACAACAATCACCCCTCCACTTT,CASSYGTQQSPLHF
many,TRBJ1-1,TRBD1,TRBV10-3,TGTGCCATCAGCCGGGACAGGGGCACTGAAGCTTTCTTT,CAISRDRGTEAFF
many,TRBJ2-1,-,TRBV7-2,TGTGCCAGCAGCTTAGGCGATGAGCAGTTCTTC,CASSLGDEQFF
-,TRBJ2-6,-,TRBV12-3/TRBV12-4,TGTGCCAGCAGTTTAGGTGAACTCCTGAGCTCTGGGGCCAACGTCCTGACTTTC,CASSLGELLSSGANVLTF
-,TRBJ2-5,TRBD2,TRBV11-3,TGTGCCAGCAGCGCGGGACTAGCGGGGTGGGAGACCCAGTACTTC,CASSAGLAGWETQYF
-,TRBJ2-4,TRBD2,TRBV3-1,TGTGCCAGCAGCCAAGGGCGTTTAGGGACTAGCGGGAGTTCTGGAGACATTCAGTACTTC,CASSQGRLGTSGSSGDIQYF
few,TRBJ2-3,-,TRBV6-2/TRBV6-3,TGTGCCAGCAGTAGACGAGCGGACCTCACAGATACGCAGTATTTT,CASSRRADLTDTQYF
-,TRBJ2-7,TRBD2,TRBV3-1,TGTGCCAGCAGCCGCCTACTAGCGGGAACCGGGCTCGAGCAGTACTTC,CASSRLLAGTGLEQYF
many,TRBJ2-3,-,TRBV7-2,TGTGCCAGCAGCTTAGGCAGGAGTTCAGATACGCAGTATTTT,CASSLGRSSDTQYF
few,TRBJ2-1,-,TRBV10-2,TGCGCCAGCAACAGGCCTCAGACTTCAAATGAGCAGTTCTTC,CASNRPQTSNEQFF
many,TRBJ2-3,TRBD2,TRBV18,TGTGCCAGCTCACCGACTAGCGGCACAGATACGCAGTATTTT,CASSPTSGTDTQYF
many,TRBJ2-1,-,TRBV5-1,TGCGCCAGCATAGAGCGGCCCCAGCCTTGGGGTGAGCAGTTCTTC,CASIERPQPWGEQFF
many,TRBJ2-1,-,TRBV7-2,TGTGCCAGCAGCTTAGATCAGTCCGACAATGAGCAGTTCTTC,CASSLDQSDNEQFF
-,TRBJ2-1,TRBD2,TRBV13,TGTGCCAGCAGCCCACGGACTAGCGGTATTATCTCCTACAATGAGCAGTTCTTC,CASSPRTSGIISYNEQFF
few,TRBJ2-2,-,TRBV7-8,TGTGCCAGCAGCTTGGCAGGACCCGGGGAGCTGTTTTTT,CASSLAGPGELFF
-,TRBJ2-4,-,TRBV18,TGTGCCAGCTCACCTCCAGAGGCCAAAAACATTCAGTACTTC,CASSPPEAKNIQYF
many,TRBJ2-3,-,TRBV12-3/TRBV12-4,TGTGCCAGCAGTTTTGGGCAGCTAGCCGCAGATACGCAGTATTTT,CASSFGQLAADTQYF
-,TRBJ1-1,TRBD1,TRBV4-3,TGCGCCAGCAGCCAAGGAGGGGGCGTCGTCCTGAAGCTTTTCTTT,CASSQGGGVVLKLFF
many,TRBJ2-6,-,TRBV4-2,TGTGCCAGCAGCCAAGAATTGTTCTCTGGGGCCAACGTCCTGACTTTC,CASSQELFSGANVLTF
few,TRBJ2-3,-,TRBV6-2/TRBV6-3,TGTGCCAGCAGTTCGGGGGATTCTAGCACAGATACGCAGTATTTT,CASSSGDSSTDTQYF
-,TRBJ2-7,-,TRBV6-5,TGTGCCAGCAGTTACTCCTTGACGGATCCCTACGAGCAGTACTTC,CASSYSLTDPYEQYF
-,TRBJ2-1,-,TRBV28,TGTGCCAGCAGTTTATCGGGGACCTACAATGAGCAGTTCTTC,CASSLSGTYNEQFF
many,TRBJ2-7,-,TRBV11-2,TGTGCCAGCAGCTTAGTGACCGTCGGGTCTCTATCCTACGAGCAGTACTTC,CASSLVTVGSLSYEQYF
many,TRBJ2-7,-,TRBV29-1,TGCAGCGTTGAAGATTCGGTCTACGAGCAGTACTTC,CSVEDSVYEQYF
many,TRBJ1-1,-,TRBV3-1,TGTGCCAGCAGTCACCGGGGCTCGAGGATGGCTTTCTTT,CASSHRGSRMAFF
few,TRBJ1-1,TRBD1,TRBV7-2,TGTGCCAGCAGCCCAGACCGGACAGGGGTTAGGACTGAAGCTTTCTTT,CASSPDRTGVRTEAFF
once,TRBJ1-5,-,TRBV3-1,TGTGCCAGCAGCCCCGACAGATATCAGCCCCAGAATTTT,CASSPDRYQPQNF